This entry lists 22 T cell receptor beta chains sequenced from one sample in a study of molecular identifiers for immune sequencing clone quantification. TCRdb re-called the PCR reads through MiXCR, storing one row per CDR3 protein. The sample consists of approximately 500,000 distinct CDR3 sequences, approximately 25% of them appearing once. Sample: naive CD8+ T cells from blood, with Jurkat cell RNA spiked in. Indicated subset: FACS-sorted CD8+CD4-CCR7+CD45RA+ naive T cells. Every receptor here comes from a human donor in good health. Some libraries in this study had Jurkat cell RNA spiked in.

This clonotype appeared a few times. The V gene is TRBV3-1, the J gene TRBJ2-6; unclear D gene. Germline V gene sequence: CDR1 LGHDT, CDR2 YNNKEL (reference sequence). This CDR3 is built from 14 residues. V lost 7 bases and J 0 bases, leaving 7 bases between the germline ends. The CDR3 sequence is CASTDFSGANVLTF. The CDR3, as DNA: TGTGCCAGCACAGACTTCTCTGGGGCCAACGTCCTGACTTTC.

The chain uses TRBV27 and TRBJ2-3; D possibly matches TRBD1 or TRBD2 (5 bases each). CDR1 and CDR2 (germline): MNHEY, SMNVEV (reference sequence). V lost 2 bases and J 4 bases, leaving 10 bases between the germline ends. The CDR3 totals 14 residues. For the CDR3, the DNA is TGTGCCAGCAGTTTACTTGGGGACGCAGATACGCAGTATTTT. This encodes CASSLLGDADTQYF.

This clonotype has a handful of counts. This chain uses TRBV2 with TRBJ2-3; 7 bases match TRBD2. After removal of 0 bases from V and 3 bases from J, the junction contained 6 bases not matched to a gene. The CDR3 loop spans 16 amino acids. CDR1 is SNHLY, CDR2 FYNNEI, per germline. CDR3 in DNA: TGTGCCAGCAGTGAAGCGCTGGGGGGGGGTACAGATACGCAGTATTTT. It codes for CASSEALGGGTDTQYF.

This clonotype was counted between two and nine times. The V and J genes are TRBV27 and TRBJ2-1; 9 nucleotides align to TRBD2. The CDR3 is made up of 15 amino acids. Trimming took 4 bases from V and 6 from J; bases not matched to a gene: 7. The germline V gene encodes CDR1 MNHEY and CDR2 SMNVEV (reference sequence). CDR3 sequence reads: CASSSPLAGSNEQFF. The CDR3 coding sequence is TGTGCCAGCAGTTCTCCGCTAGCGGGGTCCAATGAGCAGTTCTTC.

This clonotype was detected many times. This rearrangement joins TRBV6-6 to TRBJ2-5; D may be TRBD1 or TRBD2 (5 bases each). CDR3 length: 14 amino acids. V gave up 2 bases and J gave up 4 bases, with 11 bases separating them. Germline V CDR1 and CDR2: MNHNY, SVGAGI (reference sequence). CDR3 region: CASSYEGAGETQYF. In DNA, the CDR3 is TGTGCCAGCAGTTACGAAGGGGCGGGAGAGACCCAGTACTTC.

As to this clonotype: Possible read error: a much larger clone is one base away. The chain carries TRBV12-3 or TRBV12-4 and TRBJ1-1, with 9 bases that match TRBD1. There are 13 residues in the CDR3. V shed 6 bases, J shed 4 bases, and the junction held 3 bases outside the gene matches. The CDR3 nucleotides read TGTGCCAGCAGCAAGGACAGGGGCACTGAAGCTTTCTTT. Its translation: CASSKDRGTEAFF.

A few counts support this clonotype. This chain connects TRBV6-2 or TRBV6-3 to TRBJ1-5, with D possibly being TRBD1 (5 bases). V was clipped by 2 bases and J by 6 bases, with 11 bases between them. Germline CDR1 and CDR2: MNHEY and SVGEGT. The CDR3 covers 14 residues. CDR3 nucleotide sequence: TGTGCCAGCAGTTACACAGGTCCCGTTCAGCCCCAGCATTTT. Translated, it gives CASSYTGPVQPQHF.

This chain joins TRBV28 and TRBJ1-6; weak D call: TRBD1 (6 bases). Trimming pared 3 bases from V and 6 bases from J, leaving 12 bases between. This CDR3 spans 15 amino acids. Germline V gene lookup returns CDR1 MDHEN and CDR2 SYDVKM. The CDR3 spells CASSLVVGGNSPLHF. DNA for the CDR3: TGTGCCAGCAGTTTGGTCGTAGGGGGTAATTCACCCCTCCACTTT.

The rearrangement links TRBV30 to TRBJ2-1, with 7 bases that match TRBD2. Trimming cost V 3 bases and J 6 bases; bases outside gene matches: 5. Germline lookup yields CDR1 GTSNPN and CDR2 SVGIG (reference sequence). CDR3 size: 13 residues. The CDR3 protein is CAWRAGVPNEQFF. CDR3 in DNA: TGTGCCTGGAGGGCGGGGGTGCCCAATGAGCAGTTCTTC.

The chain links TRBV12-5 to TRBJ2-5; D is undetermined. The germline V and J ends were trimmed by 8 bases and 2 bases, with 9 bases remaining between them. The CDR3 runs 12 residues. Germline V lookup: CDR1 LGHNT, CDR2 FRNRAP. CDR3 sequence: CASCGIQETQYF. The CDR3 DNA reads TGTGCTAGTTGTGGCATTCAAGAGACCCAGTACTTC.

The sample holds many counts of this clonotype. The chain recombines TRBV4-3 with TRBJ2-7; TRBD1 matches at 9 bases. Germline V gene sequence: CDR1 LGHNA, CDR2 YSLEER. With V trimmed by 3 bases and J by 2 bases, 5 bases remained unmatched. The CDR3 contains 15 residues. CDR3 nucleotides: TGCGCCAGCAGCCAGGACAGGGGATTTACCTACGAGCAGTACTTC. This translates into CASSQDRGFTYEQYF.

Remarks on this clonotype: Being one base from a much bigger clone, this may be a read error. This chain uses TRBV12-3 or TRBV12-4 with TRBJ2-2; D is undetermined. The CDR3 totals 16 residues. Trimming removed 4 bases from V and 0 bases from J, with 12 bases in between. Written as DNA, the CDR3 is TGTGCCAGCAGTTCCCCCCATCGGGCGAACACCGGGGAGCTGTTTTTT. This translates into CASSSPHRANTGELFF.

Turning to this clonotype: Compared with germline, one end of the junction differs, possibly owing to a read error. The V gene is TRBV3-1, the J gene TRBJ1-3; D is uncertain. Germline lookup yields CDR1 LGHDT and CDR2 YNNKEL (reference sequence). The CDR3 sequence is 18 residues long. Here the CDR3 reads CASSQDSTEPLTGSTIYF. The CDR3 DNA reads as TGTGCCAGCAGCCAAGATTCTACGGAACCCCTGACTGGAAGCACCATATATTTT.

This clonotype has a handful of counts. The junction and the germline gene differ at one end; a read error may be behind it. This chain connects TRBV7-6 to TRBJ2-3; 11 nucleotides agree with TRBD2. Germline-derived CDR1 and CDR2 are SGHVS and FNYEAQ. The CDR3 length is 15 residues. The CDR3 DNA follows: TGTGCCGGCAGCCTGGGACTAGCGGCTACAGATACGCAGTATTTT. This translates into CAGSLGLAATDTQYF.

Worth noting for this clonotype: A read error may explain this, as a much larger clone is one base away. The V call is TRBV5-1, the J call TRBJ1-1; perhaps TRBD1 as D (6 bases). Germline CDR1 reads SGHRS; CDR2 reads YFSETQ. CDR3 length: 14 amino acids. In DNA, the CDR3 is TGCGCCAGCAGTTGGGGGTCCGGACAGACTGAAGCTCTCTTT. This gives the protein CASSWGSGQTEALF.

This rearrangement joins TRBV30 to TRBJ2-3; D not certain. This CDR3 is 12 amino acids long. The V gene lost 3 bases and the J gene lost 2 bases, with 6 bases spanning the gap. Germline values: CDR1 GTSNPN, CDR2 SVGIG (reference sequence). In DNA, the CDR3 is TGTGCCTGGAGCGCGTTCACAGATACGCAGTATTTT. Its translation: CAWSAFTDTQYF. Using reference TRBV30 and TRBJ2-3 for the parts outside the CDR3, the full variable domain is SQTIHQWPATLVQPVGSPLSLECTVEGTSNPNLYWYRQAAGRGLQLLFYSVGIGQISSEVPQNLSASRPQDRQFILSSKKLLLSDSGFYLCAWSAFTDTQYFGPGTRLTVL.

In this sample, this clonotype turned up a few times. The gene calls are TRBV5-1 and TRBJ2-7, with a tentative D call TRBD1 (5 bases). The CDR3 contains 14 residues. V lost 0 bases to trimming and J lost 5 bases, with 12 bases between them. Germline V gene sequence: CDR1 SGHRS, CDR2 YFSETQ. CDR3 in DNA: TGCGCCAGCAGCTTGGACAGGCTACCTAACGAGCAGTACTTC. Translated: CASSLDRLPNEQYF.

The V gene is TRBV4-3, the J gene TRBJ2-2; 9 bases map to TRBD2. Trimming took 0 bases from V and 6 from J; bases not matched to a gene: 8. The CDR3 sequence is 17 residues long. In germline, CDR1 is LGHNA, CDR2 YSLEER. This chain's CDR3 is CASSQDPTSGSPGELFF. The DNA of the CDR3 is TGCGCCAGCAGCCAAGACCCGACTAGCGGTTCTCCCGGGGAGCTGTTTTTT.

This chain links TRBV20-1 with TRBJ2-2; maybe TRBD1 (5 bases). The germline V gene has CDR1 DFQATT and CDR2 SNEGSKA (reference sequence). The CDR3 extends over 17 amino acids. V was clipped by 2 bases and J by 2 bases, with 18 bases between them. The CDR3 nucleotides read TGCAGTGCTAGAAATCTATGGGGCGGAGATAACACCGGGGAGCTGTTTTTT. It encodes CSARNLWGGDNTGELFF.

To note about this clonotype: This may arise from a read error, as a much more abundant clone is one base away. J is TRBJ2-1 and V is TRBV7-2; D tentatively fits TRBD1 or TRBD2 (6 bases each). The CDR3 runs 16 residues. CDR1 and CDR2 (germline): SGHTA, FQGNSA. For the CDR3, the DNA is TGTGCCAGCAGATTAGGGGGGACTTATAATCGGGATGAGCAGTTCTTC. Translation gives CASRLGGTYNRDEQFF.

The chain employs TRBV24-1 and TRBJ2-3, with 9 bases matching TRBD1. Germline V gene sequence: CDR1 KGHDR, CDR2 SFDVKD. With 4 bases clipped from V and 6 bases from J, the junction kept 7 bases outside the gene matches. This CDR3 has 15 residues. The CDR3 spells CATSEQQGAPDTQYF. The CDR3 region has the DNA TGTGCCACCAGTGAGCAACAGGGGGCGCCGGATACGCAGTATTTT.

A word on this clonotype: The junction differs from germline at one of its ends, possibly a read error. This rearrangement joins TRBV9 to TRBJ2-3; 7 bases map to TRBD2. This CDR3 has 15 residues. Germline CDR1 and CDR2: SGDLS and YYNGEE. This chain's CDR3 is CTSNGTNGVTDTQYF. CDR3 sequence (DNA): TGTACCAGCAACGGGACTAACGGGGTCACAGATACGCAGTATTTT.